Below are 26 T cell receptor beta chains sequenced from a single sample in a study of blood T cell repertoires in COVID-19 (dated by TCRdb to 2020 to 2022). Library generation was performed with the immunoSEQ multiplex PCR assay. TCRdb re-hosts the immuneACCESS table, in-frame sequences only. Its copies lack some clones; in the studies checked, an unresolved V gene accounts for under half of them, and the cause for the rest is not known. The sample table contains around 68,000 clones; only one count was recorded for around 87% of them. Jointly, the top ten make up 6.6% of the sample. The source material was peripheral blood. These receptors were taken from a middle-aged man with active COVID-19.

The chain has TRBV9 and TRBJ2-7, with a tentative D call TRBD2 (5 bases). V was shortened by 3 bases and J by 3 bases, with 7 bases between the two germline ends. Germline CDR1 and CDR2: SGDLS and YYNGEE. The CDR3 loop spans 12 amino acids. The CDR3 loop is CASSGRDYEQYF. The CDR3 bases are TGTGCCAGCAGCGGTCGGGACTACGAGCAGTACTTC.

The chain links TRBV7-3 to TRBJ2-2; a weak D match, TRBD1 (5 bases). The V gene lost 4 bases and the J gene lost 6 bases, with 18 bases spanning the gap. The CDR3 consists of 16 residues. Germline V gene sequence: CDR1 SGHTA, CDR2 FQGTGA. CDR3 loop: CASSSQGTQVAGELFF. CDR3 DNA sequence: TGTGCCAGCAGCTCCCAGGGCACCCAGGTGGCCGGGGAGCTGTTTTTT.

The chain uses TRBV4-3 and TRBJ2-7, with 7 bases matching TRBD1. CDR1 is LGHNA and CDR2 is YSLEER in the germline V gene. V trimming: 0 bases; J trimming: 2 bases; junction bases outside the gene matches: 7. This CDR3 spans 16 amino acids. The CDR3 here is CASSQDFRDRAYEQYF. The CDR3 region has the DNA TGCGCCAGCAGCCAAGATTTCCGGGACAGAGCCTACGAGCAGTACTTC.

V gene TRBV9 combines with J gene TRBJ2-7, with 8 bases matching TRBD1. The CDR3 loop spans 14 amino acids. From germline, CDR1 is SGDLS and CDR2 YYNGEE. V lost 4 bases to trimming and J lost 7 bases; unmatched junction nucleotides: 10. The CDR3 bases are TGTGCCAGCAGCACCGGGACAGGAAGATTAGAGCAGTACTTC. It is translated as CASSTGTGRLEQYF.

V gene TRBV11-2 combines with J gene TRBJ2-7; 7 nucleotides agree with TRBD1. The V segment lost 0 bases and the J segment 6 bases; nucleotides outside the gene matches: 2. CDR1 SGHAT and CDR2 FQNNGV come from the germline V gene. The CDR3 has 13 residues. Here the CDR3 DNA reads TGTGCCAGCAGCTTAGATTACAGGGGCGAGCAGTACTTC. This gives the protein CASSLDYRGEQYF.

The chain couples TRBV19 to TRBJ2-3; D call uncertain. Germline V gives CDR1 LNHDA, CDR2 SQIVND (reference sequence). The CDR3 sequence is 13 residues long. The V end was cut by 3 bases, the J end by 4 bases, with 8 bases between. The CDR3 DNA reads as TGTGCCAGTAGTATCTTGGCCTCAGATACGCAGTATTTT. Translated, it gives CASSILASDTQYF.

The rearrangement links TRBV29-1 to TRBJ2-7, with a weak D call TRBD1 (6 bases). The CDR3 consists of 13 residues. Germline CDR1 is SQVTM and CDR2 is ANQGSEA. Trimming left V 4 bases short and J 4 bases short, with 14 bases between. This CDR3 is CSVGQGSGYEQYF. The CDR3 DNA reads TGCAGCGTTGGCCAGGGGTCGGGGTACGAGCAGTACTTC.

The CDR3 loop is CASSIQGQPNQPQHF. The CDR3 nucleotides are TGTGCCAGCAGCATACAGGGACAGCCTAATCAGCCCCAGCATTTT. J is TRBJ1-5 and V is TRBV7-9, with 7 bases lining up with TRBD1. Trimming cost V 5 bases and J 4 bases; bases outside gene matches: 8. The CDR3 is made up of 15 amino acids. Germline V CDR1 and CDR2: SEHNR, FQNEAQ (reference sequence).

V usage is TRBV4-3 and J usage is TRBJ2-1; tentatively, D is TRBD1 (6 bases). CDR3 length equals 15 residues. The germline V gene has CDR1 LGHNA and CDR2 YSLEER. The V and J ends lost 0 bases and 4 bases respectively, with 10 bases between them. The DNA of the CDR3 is TGCGCCAGCAGCCAAGATCGCAGGGGTTACAATGAGCAGTTCTTC. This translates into CASSQDRRGYNEQFF.

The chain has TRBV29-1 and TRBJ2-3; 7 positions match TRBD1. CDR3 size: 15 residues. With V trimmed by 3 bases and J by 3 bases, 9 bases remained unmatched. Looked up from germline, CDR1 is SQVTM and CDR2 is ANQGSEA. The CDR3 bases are TGCAGCGTTGAGACCCCCGGGACAGATACAGATACGCAGTATTTT. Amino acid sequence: CSVETPGTDTDTQYF.

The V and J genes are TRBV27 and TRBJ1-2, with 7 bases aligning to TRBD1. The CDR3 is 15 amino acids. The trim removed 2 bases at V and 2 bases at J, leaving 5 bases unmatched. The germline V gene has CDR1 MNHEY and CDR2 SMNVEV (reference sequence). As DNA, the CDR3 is TGTGCCAGCAGTTTAAAACAGGGGATGAACTATGGCTACACCTTC. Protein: CASSLKQGMNYGYTF.

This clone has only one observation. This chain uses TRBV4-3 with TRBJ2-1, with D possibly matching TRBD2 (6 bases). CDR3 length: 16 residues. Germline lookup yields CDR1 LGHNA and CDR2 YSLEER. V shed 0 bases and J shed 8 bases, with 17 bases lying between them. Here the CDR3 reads CASSQDPREAGYEQFF. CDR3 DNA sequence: TGCGCCAGCAGCCAAGATCCCAGGGAGGCCGGCTATGAGCAGTTCTTC.

CDR3 loop: CASSWTGTGGFTEAFF. The CDR3 nucleotides read TGTGCCAGCAGCTGGACCGGGACAGGGGGCTTCACTGAAGCTTTCTTT. V is TRBV7-3 and J is TRBJ1-1, with 12 bases aligning to TRBD1. Trimming took 4 bases from V and 4 from J; bases not matched to a gene: 7. From germline, CDR1 is SGHTA and CDR2 FQGTGA. The CDR3 spans 16 residues.

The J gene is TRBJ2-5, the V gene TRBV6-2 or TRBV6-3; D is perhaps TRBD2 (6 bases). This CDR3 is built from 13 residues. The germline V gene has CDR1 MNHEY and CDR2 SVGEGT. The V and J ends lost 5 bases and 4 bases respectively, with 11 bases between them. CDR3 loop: CASSTGVPETQYF. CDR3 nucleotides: TGTGCCAGCAGTACGGGGGTCCCAGAGACCCAGTACTTC.

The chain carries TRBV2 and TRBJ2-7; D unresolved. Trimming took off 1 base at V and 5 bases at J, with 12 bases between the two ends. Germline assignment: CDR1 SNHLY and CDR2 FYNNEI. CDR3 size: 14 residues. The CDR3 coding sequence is TGTGCCAGCAGTGAAGGACTCGCGGCGAACGAGCAGTACTTC. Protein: CASSEGLAANEQYF.

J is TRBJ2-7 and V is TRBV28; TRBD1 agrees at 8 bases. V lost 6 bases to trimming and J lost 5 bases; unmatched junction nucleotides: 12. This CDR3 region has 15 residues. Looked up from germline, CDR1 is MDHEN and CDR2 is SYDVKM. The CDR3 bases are TGTGCCAGCAGAGTATCCGGGACAGGAGGTGACGAGCAGTACTTC. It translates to CASRVSGTGGDEQYF. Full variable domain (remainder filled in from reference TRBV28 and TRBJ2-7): DVKVTQSSRYLVKRTGEKVFLECVQDMDHENMFWYRQDPGLGLRLIYFSYDVKMKEKGDIPEGYSVSREKKERFSLILESASTNQTSMYLCASRVSGTGGDEQYFGPGTRLTVT.

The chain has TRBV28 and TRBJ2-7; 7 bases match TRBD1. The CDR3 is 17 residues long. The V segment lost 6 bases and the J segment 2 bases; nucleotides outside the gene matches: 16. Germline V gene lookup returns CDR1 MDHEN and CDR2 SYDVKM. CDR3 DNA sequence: TGTGCCAGCAGCGATCCCATAGGGACAGTCGGTACCTACGAGCAGTACTTC. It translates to CASSDPIGTVGTYEQYF. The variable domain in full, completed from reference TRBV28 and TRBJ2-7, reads DVKVTQSSRYLVKRTGEKVFLECVQDMDHENMFWYRQDPGLGLRLIYFSYDVKMKEKGDIPEGYSVSREKKERFSLILESASTNQTSMYLCASSDPIGTVGTYEQYFGPGTRLTVT.

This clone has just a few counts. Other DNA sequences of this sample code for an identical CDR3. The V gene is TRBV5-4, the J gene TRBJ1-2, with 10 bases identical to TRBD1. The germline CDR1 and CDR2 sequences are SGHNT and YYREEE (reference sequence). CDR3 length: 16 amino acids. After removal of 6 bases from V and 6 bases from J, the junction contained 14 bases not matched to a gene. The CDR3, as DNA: TGTGCCAGCACCCTCAACCCGACAGGGGGCGTGGATGGCTACACCTTC. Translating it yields CASTLNPTGGVDGYTF.

CDR3 bases: TGTGCCAGCAGCCAGGGACAGGGAGCAGCTTTCTTT. Residues: CASSQGQGAAFF. The chain joins TRBV13 to TRBJ1-1; the match to TRBD1 covers 9 bases. The CDR3 runs to 12 residues. After removal of 5 bases from V and 10 bases from J, the junction contained 5 bases not matched to a gene. Germline values: CDR1 PRHDT, CDR2 FYEKMQ (reference sequence).

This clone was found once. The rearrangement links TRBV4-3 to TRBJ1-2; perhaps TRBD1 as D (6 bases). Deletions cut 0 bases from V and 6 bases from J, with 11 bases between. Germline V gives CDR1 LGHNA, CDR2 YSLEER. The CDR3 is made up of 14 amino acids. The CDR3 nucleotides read TGCGCCAGCAGCCAAGATCTAACAGGGAATGGCTACACCTTC. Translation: CASSQDLTGNGYTF.

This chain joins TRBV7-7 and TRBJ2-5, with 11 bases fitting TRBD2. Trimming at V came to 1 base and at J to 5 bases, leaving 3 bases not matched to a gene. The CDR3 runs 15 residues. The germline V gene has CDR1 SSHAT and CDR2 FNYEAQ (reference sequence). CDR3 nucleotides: TGTGCCAGCAGCTTAGTAGCGGGAGGGCCGGAGACCCAGTACTTC. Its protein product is CASSLVAGGPETQYF.

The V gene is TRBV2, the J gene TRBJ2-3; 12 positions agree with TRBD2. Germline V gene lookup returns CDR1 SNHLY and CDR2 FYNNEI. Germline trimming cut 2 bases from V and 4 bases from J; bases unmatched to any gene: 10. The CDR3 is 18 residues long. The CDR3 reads CASSERASGGATADTQYF. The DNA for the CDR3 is TGTGCCAGCAGTGAACGGGCTAGCGGGGGGGCGACCGCAGATACGCAGTATTTT.

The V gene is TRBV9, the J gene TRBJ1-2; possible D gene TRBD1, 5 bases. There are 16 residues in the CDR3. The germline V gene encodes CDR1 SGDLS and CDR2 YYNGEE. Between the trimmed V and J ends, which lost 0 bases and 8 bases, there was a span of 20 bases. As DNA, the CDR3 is TGTGCCAGCAGCGTAGCTTCCAGGGCGACCAAGGAGGGCTACACCTTC. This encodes CASSVASRATKEGYTF.

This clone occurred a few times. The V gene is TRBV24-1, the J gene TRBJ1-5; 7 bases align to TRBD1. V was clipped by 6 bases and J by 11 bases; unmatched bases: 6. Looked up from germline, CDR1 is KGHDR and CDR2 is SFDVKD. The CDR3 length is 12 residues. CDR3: CATSQIRGAQHF. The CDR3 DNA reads TGTGCCACCAGTCAAATCAGGGGGGCCCAGCATTTT.

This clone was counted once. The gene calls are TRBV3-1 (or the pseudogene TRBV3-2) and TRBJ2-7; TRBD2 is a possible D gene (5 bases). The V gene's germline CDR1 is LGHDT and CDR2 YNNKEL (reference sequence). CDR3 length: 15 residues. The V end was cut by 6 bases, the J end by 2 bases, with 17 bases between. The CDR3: CASRRRPTNPYEQYF. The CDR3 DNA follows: TGTGCCAGCAGAAGGAGGCCCACCAACCCCTACGAGCAGTACTTC.

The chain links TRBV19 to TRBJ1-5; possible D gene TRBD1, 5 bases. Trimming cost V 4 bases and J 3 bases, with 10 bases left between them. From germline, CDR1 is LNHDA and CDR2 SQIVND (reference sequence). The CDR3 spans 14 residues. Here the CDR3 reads CASSTGHFNQPQHF. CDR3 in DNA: TGTGCCAGTAGTACAGGACACTTCAATCAGCCCCAGCATTTT.